One sample yielded the 23 T cell receptor beta chains listed below, sequenced in a study of shared clonotypes between healthy human individuals. TCRdb's table, derived via immunoSEQ multiplex PCR, lists solely in-frame clones and lacks some. The sample lists roughly 500,000 clones, around 80% occurring once. The specimen was PBMCs. The receptors derive from a woman aged 35 to 49 in good health. Some clones in this sample may be carry-over from other donors' samples.

V and J are TRBV6-5 and TRBJ2-7, with TRBD2 identical over 10 bases. This CDR3 is 12 amino acids long. With V trimmed by 7 bases and J by 7 bases, 4 bases remained unmatched. The germline V gene encodes CDR1 MNHEY and CDR2 SVGAGI. The CDR3 is CASNSAGGEQYF. Written as DNA, the CDR3 is TGTGCCAGCAATTCAGCGGGAGGGGAGCAGTACTTC.

As concerns this clone: Other nucleotide sequences from this sample produce the same CDR3. This chain connects TRBV5-1 to TRBJ2-5; 7 bases map to TRBD2. CDR3 length equals 15 residues. With V trimmed by 0 bases and J by 2 bases, 4 bases remained unmatched. In germline, CDR1 is SGHRS, CDR2 YFSETQ. The CDR3 here is CASSLEASGQETQYF. In DNA form, the CDR3 reads TGCGCCAGCAGCTTGGAAGCTAGCGGACAAGAGACCCAGTACTTC.

In regard to this clone: A clone one base away is much larger, so this may be a read error. Within the sample, other DNA sequences also encode this same CDR3. The chain links TRBV18 to TRBJ1-2; 7 bases fit TRBD1. The CDR3 extends over 14 amino acids. With 3 bases clipped from V and 0 bases from J, the junction kept 1 base outside the gene matches. The germline V gene encodes CDR1 KGHSH and CDR2 LQKENI. The CDR3 loop is CASSPDRTNYGYTF. Here the CDR3 DNA reads TGTGCCAGCTCACCGGACAGGACTAACTATGGCTACACCTTC.

A remark on this clone: The same CDR3 also results from other DNA sequences found in this sample. The chain combines TRBV11-2 with TRBJ2-7; D is unclear. Trimming left V 1 base short and J 4 bases short, with 8 bases between. Germline CDR1 is SGHAT and CDR2 is FQNNGV. The CDR3 runs to 13 residues. CDR3 DNA: TGTGCCAGCAGCTTAGTTCGGGCGTACGAGCAGTACTTC. It is translated as CASSLVRAYEQYF.

The genes are TRBV9 and TRBJ2-3, with TRBD2 identical over 9 bases. The V gene's germline CDR1 is SGDLS and CDR2 YYNGEE. The CDR3 extends over 16 amino acids. The J segment lost 4 bases and the V segment lost 0 bases, leaving 6 bases of the junction unmatched. Here the CDR3 DNA reads TGTGCCAGCAGCGTAGGGGGGACTAGCCAAGCAGATACGCAGTATTTT. Amino acid sequence: CASSVGGTSQADTQYF.

J is TRBJ2-1 and V is TRBV6-1; D remains unclear. CDR1 and CDR2 (germline): MNHNS, SASEGT. V lost 8 bases, J lost 3 bases, and 5 bases lay in between. CDR3 size: 11 residues. The CDR3 bases are TGTGCCAGCCATATCTACAATGAGCAGTTCTTC. Amino acid sequence: CASHIYNEQFF.

A word on this clone: The same CDR3 arises from other DNA sequences in this sample as well. The V gene is TRBV18, the J gene TRBJ2-7, with a weak D call TRBD1 (5 bases). CDR1 is KGHSH and CDR2 is LQKENI in the germline V gene. CDR3 length equals 14 residues. V was pared by 2 bases and J by 3 bases, with 11 bases between. In DNA form, the CDR3 reads TGTGCCAGCTCACCAGGGCAGGGATTCTACGAGCAGTACTTC. This encodes CASSPGQGFYEQYF.

This rearrangement joins TRBV5-1 to TRBJ2-2; TRBD2 might be the D (6 bases). There are 16 residues in the CDR3. V was clipped by 3 bases and J by 1 base, with 13 bases between them. In germline, CDR1 is SGHRS, CDR2 YFSETQ. The CDR3 DNA sequence: TGCGCCAGCAGCTCCCGGACTACCAAGAACACCGGGGAGCTGTTTTTT. This encodes CASSSRTTKNTGELFF.

CDR3: CASSEQGQETQYF. The CDR3 DNA reads as TGCGCCAGCAGCGAACAGGGCCAAGAGACCCAGTACTTC. The chain links TRBV5-1 to TRBJ2-5; D might be TRBD1 (6 bases). The CDR3 has 13 amino acids. Trimming removed 4 bases at V and 1 base at J, with 8 bases between. Germline values: CDR1 SGHRS, CDR2 YFSETQ.

This chain links TRBV2 with TRBJ2-7, with D perhaps given as TRBD1 or TRBD2 (7 bases each). Germline CDR1 and CDR2: SNHLY and FYNNEI. V lost 7 bases, J lost 3 bases, and 16 bases lay in between. The CDR3 contains 14 residues. CDR3 nucleotide sequence: TGTGCCAGCAATGGGGGAGGGGGCCTCTACGAGCAGTACTTC. Protein sequence: CASNGGGGLYEQYF.

This clone came up once. This chain links TRBV19 with TRBJ2-6; 7 nucleotides match TRBD2. The CDR3 covers 18 residues. With 3 bases clipped from V and 2 bases from J, the junction kept 10 bases outside the gene matches. CDR1 and CDR2 from the germline V gene are LNHDA and SQIVND (reference sequence). CDR3 sequence: CASSISGGGMAGANVLTF. The CDR3 coding sequence is TGTGCCAGTAGTATTTCGGGAGGTGGCATGGCTGGGGCCAACGTCCTGACTTTC.

The chain recombines TRBV4-3 with TRBJ2-1, with 11 bases fitting TRBD2. Germline trimming cut 5 bases from V and 0 bases from J; bases unmatched to any gene: 3. The CDR3 has 16 amino acids. CDR1 is LGHNA, CDR2 YSLEER, per germline. Written as DNA, the CDR3 is TGCGCCAGCAGCTCAGGACTAGCGGGCTCCTACAATGAGCAGTTCTTC. Its translation is CASSSGLAGSYNEQFF.

This sequence joins TRBV6-6 and TRBJ2-5, with D possibly TRBD1 on 5 matching bases. Trimming pared 10 bases from V and 1 base from J, leaving 16 bases between. The CDR3 contains 14 residues. The germline V gene encodes CDR1 MNHNY and CDR2 SVGAGI (reference sequence). CDR3 coding DNA: TGTGCCACAGAAAAGGGGTCGTTCCAAGAGACCCAGTACTTC. As protein: CATEKGSFQETQYF.

In nucleotides, the CDR3 is TGTGCCAGCAGCTTAGTGAGGGGGATGAACACTGAAGCTTTCTTT. This gives the protein CASSLVRGMNTEAFF. The V gene is TRBV7-2, the J gene TRBJ1-1, with TRBD1 as a possible D gene (6 bases). This CDR3 region has 15 residues. Trimming left V 1 base short and J 0 bases short, with 9 bases between. CDR1 is SGHTA and CDR2 is FQGNSA in the germline V gene.

J is TRBJ2-6 and V is TRBV28, with D hard to call. From germline, CDR1 is MDHEN and CDR2 SYDVKM. CDR3 length: 17 residues. Between the trimmed V and J ends, which lost 1 base and 0 bases, there was a span of 10 bases. CDR3 nucleotides: TGTGCCAGCAGTTTATTGAGGCTTATCTCTGGGGCCAACGTCCTGACTTTC. The encoded protein is CASSLLRLISGANVLTF.

The chain uses TRBV6-4 and TRBJ1-5; a possible D gene is TRBD1 (5 bases). The CDR3 runs 15 residues. V lost 0 bases, J lost 3 bases, and 9 bases lay in between. Germline V CDR1 and CDR2: MRHNA, SNTAGT. The CDR3 coding sequence is TGTGCCAGCAGTGACTCTTGCAGGGTCAATCAGCCCCAGCATTTT. It yields the protein CASSDSCRVNQPQHF.

The chain links TRBV5-1 to TRBJ1-1; D possibly corresponds to TRBD1 (5 bases). Germline V lookup: CDR1 SGHRS, CDR2 YFSETQ. Trimming took off 7 bases at V and 4 bases at J, with 14 bases between the two ends. The CDR3 is 13 residues long. The CDR3 sequence: CASYDSQGTEAFF. The CDR3 DNA reads as TGCGCCAGCTACGACAGCCAGGGCACTGAAGCTTTCTTT.

The gene calls are TRBV18 and TRBJ1-2, with 7 nucleotides matching TRBD1. The CDR3 is 15 amino acids. V lost 3 bases to trimming and J lost 3 bases; unmatched junction nucleotides: 7. The germline V gene has CDR1 KGHSH and CDR2 LQKENI. CDR3 coding DNA: TGTGCCAGCTCACCCCGACAGGGAATGCACTATGGCTACACCTTC. This encodes CASSPRQGMHYGYTF.

The chain recombines TRBV29-1 with TRBJ2-1; 11 positions agree with TRBD1. Germline CDR1 and CDR2: SQVTM and ANQGSEA. The CDR3 covers 13 residues. Trimming took 5 bases from V and 7 from J; bases not matched to a gene: 4. The CDR3 sequence is CSVPGTGGNEQFF. CDR3 nucleotides: TGCAGCGTTCCCGGGACAGGGGGTAATGAGCAGTTCTTC.

For this clone: This could be a read error, since a much larger clone is one nucleotide away. The chain couples TRBV4-2 to TRBJ2-7; 10 bases fit TRBD2. Germline loops: CDR1 LGHNA, CDR2 YNFKEQ. The CDR3 is 15 residues long. CDR3 loop: CASGQDRGTSDTSRF. The CDR3 DNA reads as TGTGCCAGCGGCCAAGATCGGGGGACTAGCGATACCTCCAGATTC.

The chain uses TRBV9 and TRBJ2-7, with a possible D match to TRBD1 (7 bases). Trimming shortened V by 4 bases and J by 5 bases, and 16 bases separated the two germline ends. The CDR3 covers 14 residues. Germline-derived CDR1 and CDR2 are SGDLS and YYNGEE. In DNA, the CDR3 is TGTGCCAGCAGCCAGCAGGGGGGTGAGAACGAGCAGTACTTC. This encodes CASSQQGGENEQYF.

This clone appeared many times. The rearrangement joins TRBV19 to TRBJ1-2; 8 bases are shared with TRBD1. The length of the CDR3 is 15 residues. Germline V lookup: CDR1 LNHDA, CDR2 SQIVND (reference sequence). The V and J ends lost 3 bases and 0 bases, in that order; junction bases with no gene match: 3. The CDR3 loop is CASSIGTGANYGYTF. CDR3 DNA sequence: TGTGCCAGTAGTATCGGGACAGGAGCTAACTATGGCTACACCTTC.

Concerning this clone itself: A far larger clone is just one base off, so this is likely a read error. This CDR3 is also generated by other DNA sequences in the sample. The chain is built from TRBV11-2 and TRBJ2-3; no clear D. Trimming removed 3 bases from V and 2 bases from J, with 0 bases in between. Germline CDR1 SGHAT, CDR2 FQNNGV. The CDR3 consists of 11 residues. The CDR3 protein is CASSFTDTQYF. In DNA form, the CDR3 reads TGTGCCAGCAGCTTCACAGATACGCAGTATTTT.